This TCR beta chain was recorded in a study of T-cell reconstitution after alpha-beta-depleted transplantation in children (dated by TCRdb to about 2016). Study-level background: The study quantitatively tracked T-cell immune reconstitution after TCRalphabeta/CD19-depleted allogeneic hematopoietic cell transplantation in children using TCR repertoire profiling.

Library preparation was by PCR. The sequencer listed for this sample is Illumina HiSeq 2500. Molecular barcoding was employed in the preparation of TCR libraries, with unique molecular identifiers being used to normalize TCRbeta repertoire quantification. The public reads were quality trimmed at Q25 with fastp and then assembled into clones with MiXCR by TCRdb, keeping productive beta chains. Records with the same CDR3 protein are collapsed into one entry carrying the most frequent genes and DNA. Here the sample has around 530,000 distinct CDR3 sequences; 30% to 35% occur a single time. The top ten clones comprise more than 2% of the sample. This clonotype has only a few counts. Its specific antigen is unknown. One base away there is no much larger clone; base qualities are not given. Specimen: PBMCs from the stem cell graft donor, collected from the stem cell graft. This TCR came from a human donor who donated a stem cell graft to a child with aplastic anemia.

The base sequence is TGCAGCGTGGGACAGGGCCCCACTGAAGCTTTCTTT. Protein translation: CSVGQGPTEAFF. In this chain, TRBV29-1 is recombined with TRBJ1-1; the central 9 bases match TRBD1. V has 6 bases trimmed and J has 4 bases trimmed; junction bases matching no gene number 3. Counted from cysteine to phenylalanine, this CDR3 has 12 amino acids. Only the CDR3 part of the read is kept: 36 bases, read in frame from the first base. CDR1 is given as SQVTM and CDR2 as ANQGSEA, both from the germline V gene.